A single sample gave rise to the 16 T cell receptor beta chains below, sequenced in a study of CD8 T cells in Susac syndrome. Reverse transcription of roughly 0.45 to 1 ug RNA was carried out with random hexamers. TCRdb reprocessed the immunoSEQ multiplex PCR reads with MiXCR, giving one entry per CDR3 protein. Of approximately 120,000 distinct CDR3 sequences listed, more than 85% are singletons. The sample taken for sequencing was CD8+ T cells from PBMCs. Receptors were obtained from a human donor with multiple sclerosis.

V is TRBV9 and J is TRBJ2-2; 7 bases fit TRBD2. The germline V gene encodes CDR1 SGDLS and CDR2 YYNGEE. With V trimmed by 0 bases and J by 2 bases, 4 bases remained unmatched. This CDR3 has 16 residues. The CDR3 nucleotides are TGTGCCAGCAGCGTAGGATCGGGGGGAAACACCGGGGAGCTGTTTTTT. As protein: CASSVGSGGNTGELFF.

CDR3 DNA: TGTGCCAGCAGCTCCCACAGGGGGATCAATCAGCCCCAGCATTTT. Encoded protein: CASSSHRGINQPQHF. The chain links TRBV7-8 to TRBJ1-5; TRBD1 agrees at 8 bases. V trimming: 4 bases; J trimming: 3 bases; junction bases outside the gene matches: 5. CDR1 SGHVS and CDR2 FQNEAQ come from the germline V gene. The CDR3 extends over 15 amino acids.

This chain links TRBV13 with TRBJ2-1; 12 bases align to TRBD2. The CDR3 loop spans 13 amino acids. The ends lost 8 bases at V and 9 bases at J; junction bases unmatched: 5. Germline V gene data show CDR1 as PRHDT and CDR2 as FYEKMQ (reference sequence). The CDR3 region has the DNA TGTGCCAGCCGCAGGGGACTAGCGGGTGAGCAGTTCTTC. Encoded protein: CASRRGLAGEQFF.

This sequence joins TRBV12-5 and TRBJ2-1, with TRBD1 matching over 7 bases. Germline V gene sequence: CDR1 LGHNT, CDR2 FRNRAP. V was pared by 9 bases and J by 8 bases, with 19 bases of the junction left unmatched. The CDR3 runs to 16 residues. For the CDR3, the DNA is TGTGCTAGCCACGGGACAGCCTATCGCGGTCGGGATGAGCAGTTCTTC. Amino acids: CASHGTAYRGRDEQFF.

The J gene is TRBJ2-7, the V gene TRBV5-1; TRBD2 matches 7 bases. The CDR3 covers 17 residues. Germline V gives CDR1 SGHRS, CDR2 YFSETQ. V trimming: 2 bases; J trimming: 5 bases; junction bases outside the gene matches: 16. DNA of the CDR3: TGCGCCAGCAGCTTTCTTTCACTAGCGCTACCATCCCACGAGCAGTACGTC. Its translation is CASSFLSLALPSHEQYV.

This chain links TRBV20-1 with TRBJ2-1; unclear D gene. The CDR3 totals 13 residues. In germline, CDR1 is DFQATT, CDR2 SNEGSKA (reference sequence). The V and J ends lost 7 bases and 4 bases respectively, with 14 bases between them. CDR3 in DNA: TGCAGTGTTAACCTCCCTAAGTACAATGAGCAGTTCTTC. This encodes CSVNLPKYNEQFF.

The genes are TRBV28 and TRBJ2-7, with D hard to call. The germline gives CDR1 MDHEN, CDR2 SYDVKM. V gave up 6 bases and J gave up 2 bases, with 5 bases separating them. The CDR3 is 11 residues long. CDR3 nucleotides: TGTGCCAGCAGCGGTACCTACGAGCAGTACTTC. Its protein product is CASSGTYEQYF.

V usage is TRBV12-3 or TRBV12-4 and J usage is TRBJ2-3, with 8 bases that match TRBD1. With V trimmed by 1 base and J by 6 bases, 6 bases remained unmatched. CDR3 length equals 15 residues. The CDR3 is CASSLVQGASDTQYF. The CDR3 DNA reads TGTGCCAGCAGTTTAGTCCAGGGGGCGTCTGATACGCAGTATTTT.

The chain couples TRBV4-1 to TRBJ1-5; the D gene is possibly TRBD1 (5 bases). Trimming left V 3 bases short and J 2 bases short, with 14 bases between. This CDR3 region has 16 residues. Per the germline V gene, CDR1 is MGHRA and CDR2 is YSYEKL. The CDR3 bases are TGCGCCAGCAGCCAGGCCCGGGGCGTGGGCAATCAGCCCCAGCATTTT. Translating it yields CASSQARGVGNQPQHF.

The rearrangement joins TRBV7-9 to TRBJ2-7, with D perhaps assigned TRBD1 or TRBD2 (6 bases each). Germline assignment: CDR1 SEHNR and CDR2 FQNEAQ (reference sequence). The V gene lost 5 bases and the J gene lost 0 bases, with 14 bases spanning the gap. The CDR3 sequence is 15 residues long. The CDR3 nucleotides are TGTGCCAGCAGCGCCTCCGGGGGCTCCTCCTACGAGCAGTACTTC. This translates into CASSASGGSSYEQYF.

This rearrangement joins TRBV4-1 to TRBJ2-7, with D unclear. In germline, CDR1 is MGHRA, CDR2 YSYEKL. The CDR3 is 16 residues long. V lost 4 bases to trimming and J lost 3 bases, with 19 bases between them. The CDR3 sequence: CASSLSFLGRRYEQYV. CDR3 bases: TGCGCCAGCAGCCTATCGTTTCTCGGCCGGCGCTACGAGCAGTACGTC.

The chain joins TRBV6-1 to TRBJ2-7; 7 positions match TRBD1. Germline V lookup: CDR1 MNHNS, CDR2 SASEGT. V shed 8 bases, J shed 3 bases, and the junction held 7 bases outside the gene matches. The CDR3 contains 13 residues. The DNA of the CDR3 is TGTGCCAGCCGAGACAGGGATATCTACGAGCAGTACTTC. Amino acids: CASRDRDIYEQYF.

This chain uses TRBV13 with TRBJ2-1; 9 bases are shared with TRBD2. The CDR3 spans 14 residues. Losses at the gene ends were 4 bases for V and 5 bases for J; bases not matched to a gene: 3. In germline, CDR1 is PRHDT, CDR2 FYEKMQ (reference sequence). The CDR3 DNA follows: TGTGCCAGCAGCTCGGGACTAGCCCACAATGAGCAGTTCTTC. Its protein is CASSSGLAHNEQFF.

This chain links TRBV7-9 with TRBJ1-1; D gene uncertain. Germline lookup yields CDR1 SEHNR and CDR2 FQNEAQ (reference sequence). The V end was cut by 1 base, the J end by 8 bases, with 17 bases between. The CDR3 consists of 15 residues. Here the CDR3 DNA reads TGTGCCAGCAGCTTAGTGGGCCGACTTAGCACAGAAGCTTTCTTT. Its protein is CASSLVGRLSTEAFF. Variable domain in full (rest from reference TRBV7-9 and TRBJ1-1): DTGVSQNPRHKITKRGQNVTFRCDPISEHNRLYWYRQTLGQGPEFLTYFQNEAQLEKSRLLSDRFSAERPKGSFSTLEIQRTEQGDSAMYLCASSLVGRLSTEAFFGQGTRLTVV.

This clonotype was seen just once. The CDR3 coding sequence is TGTGCCAGCAGTTTATTTAGGAGCTCCTACAATGAGCAGTTCTTC. It translates to CASSLFRSSYNEQFF. This chain uses TRBV28 with TRBJ2-1, with no clear D. Trimming left V 1 base short and J 0 bases short, with 7 bases between. Germline CDR1 MDHEN, CDR2 SYDVKM. The CDR3 spans 15 residues. The full variable domain, its missing parts supplied by reference TRBV28 and TRBJ2-1, is DVKVTQSSRYLVKRTGEKVFLECVQDMDHENMFWYRQDPGLGLRLIYFSYDVKMKEKGDIPEGYSVSREKKERFSLILESASTNQTSMYLCASSLFRSSYNEQFFGPGTRLTVL.

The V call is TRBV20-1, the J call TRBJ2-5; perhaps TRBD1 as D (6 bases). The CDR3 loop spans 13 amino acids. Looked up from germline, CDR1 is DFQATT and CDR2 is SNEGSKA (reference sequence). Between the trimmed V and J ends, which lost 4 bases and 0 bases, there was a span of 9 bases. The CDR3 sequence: CSANDRYQETQYF. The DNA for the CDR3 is TGCAGTGCTAACGACAGGTACCAAGAGACCCAGTACTTC.